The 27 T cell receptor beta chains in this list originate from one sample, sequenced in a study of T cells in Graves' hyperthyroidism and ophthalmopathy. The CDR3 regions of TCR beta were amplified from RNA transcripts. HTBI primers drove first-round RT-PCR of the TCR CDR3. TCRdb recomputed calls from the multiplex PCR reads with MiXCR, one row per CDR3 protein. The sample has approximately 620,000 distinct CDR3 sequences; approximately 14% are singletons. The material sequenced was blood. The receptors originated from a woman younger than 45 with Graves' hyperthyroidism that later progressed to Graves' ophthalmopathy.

The CDR3 nucleotides are TGTGCCAGCAGCCTCCACAGGGGCCTGAACACTGAAGCTTTCTTT. The encoded protein is CASSLHRGLNTEAFF. The chain is built from TRBV7-9 and TRBJ1-1; 7 nucleotides agree with TRBD1. The junction had 6 bases not matched to a gene; V was cut back by 5 bases and J by 0 bases. The length of the CDR3 is 15 residues. Germline V gene data show CDR1 as SEHNR and CDR2 as FQNEAQ (reference sequence).

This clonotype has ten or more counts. The CDR3 DNA follows: TGCGCCAGCAGTGAGAACAGCCCTAACTATGGCTACACCTTC. The encoded protein is CASSENSPNYGYTF. The chain has TRBV10-1 and TRBJ1-2; D is uncertain. With 2 bases removed from V and 0 bases from J, the gap between germline ends came to 7 bases. The CDR3 consists of 14 residues. Looked up from germline, CDR1 is WNHNN and CDR2 is SYGVQD (reference sequence).

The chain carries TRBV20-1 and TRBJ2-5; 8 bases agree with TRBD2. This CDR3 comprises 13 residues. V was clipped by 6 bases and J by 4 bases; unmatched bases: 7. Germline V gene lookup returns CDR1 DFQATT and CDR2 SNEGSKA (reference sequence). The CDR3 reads CSALSGRGETQYF. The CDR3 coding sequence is TGCAGTGCCCTGAGCGGGAGAGGAGAGACCCAGTACTTC.

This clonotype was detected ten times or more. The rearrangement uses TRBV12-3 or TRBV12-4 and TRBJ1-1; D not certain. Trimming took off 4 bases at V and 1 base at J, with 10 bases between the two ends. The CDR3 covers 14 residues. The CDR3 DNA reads TGTGCCAGCAGTTATGCCGGGCCGAACACTGAAGCTTTCTTT. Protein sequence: CASSYAGPNTEAFF.

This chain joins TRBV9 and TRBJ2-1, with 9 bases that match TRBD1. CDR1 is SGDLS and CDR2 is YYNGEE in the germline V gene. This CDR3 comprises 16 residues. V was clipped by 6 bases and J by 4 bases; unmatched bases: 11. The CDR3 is CASMWTTGGKYNEQFF. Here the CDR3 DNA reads TGTGCCAGCATGTGGACCACAGGGGGCAAATACAATGAGCAGTTCTTC.

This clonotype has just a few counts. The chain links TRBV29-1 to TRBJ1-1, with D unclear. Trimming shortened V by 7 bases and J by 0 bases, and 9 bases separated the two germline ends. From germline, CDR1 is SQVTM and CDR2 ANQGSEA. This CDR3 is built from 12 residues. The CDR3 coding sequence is TGCAGCGGGGGAAGTCTGAACACTGAAGCTTTCTTT. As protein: CSGGSLNTEAFF.

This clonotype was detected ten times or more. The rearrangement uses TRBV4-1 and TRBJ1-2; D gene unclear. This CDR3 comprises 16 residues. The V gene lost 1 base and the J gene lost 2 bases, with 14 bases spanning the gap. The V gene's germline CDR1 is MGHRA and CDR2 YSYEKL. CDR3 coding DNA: TGCGCCAGCAGCCAAGTAGAACGGGCCCTGAACTATGGCTACACCTTC. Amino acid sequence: CASSQVERALNYGYTF.

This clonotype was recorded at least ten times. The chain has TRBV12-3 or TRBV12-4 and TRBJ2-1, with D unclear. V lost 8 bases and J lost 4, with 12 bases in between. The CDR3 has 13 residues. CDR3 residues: CASSAGTYNEQFF. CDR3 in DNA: TGTGCCAGCTCGGCAGGAACGTACAATGAGCAGTTCTTC.

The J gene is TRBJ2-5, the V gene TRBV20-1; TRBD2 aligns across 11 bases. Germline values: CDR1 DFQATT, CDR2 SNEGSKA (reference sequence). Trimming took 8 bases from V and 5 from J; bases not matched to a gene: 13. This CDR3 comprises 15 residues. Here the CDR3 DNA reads TGCAGTCCAGGGACTAGCGGCGGCTTCGGTGAGACCCAGTACTTC. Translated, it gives CSPGTSGGFGETQYF.

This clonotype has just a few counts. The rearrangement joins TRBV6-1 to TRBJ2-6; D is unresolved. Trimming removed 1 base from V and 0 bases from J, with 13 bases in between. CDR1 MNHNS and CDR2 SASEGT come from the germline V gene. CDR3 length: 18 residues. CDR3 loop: CASSEGASTFSGANVLTF. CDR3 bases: TGTGCCAGCAGTGAAGGCGCAAGTACTTTCTCTGGGGCCAACGTCCTGACTTTC.

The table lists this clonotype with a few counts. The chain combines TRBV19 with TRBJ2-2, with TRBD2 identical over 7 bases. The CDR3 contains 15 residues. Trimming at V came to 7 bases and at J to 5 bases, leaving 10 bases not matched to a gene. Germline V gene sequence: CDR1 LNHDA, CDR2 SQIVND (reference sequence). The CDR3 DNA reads TGTGCCAGTAATATGAATGGAGCGGGGACCGGGGAGCTGTTTTTT. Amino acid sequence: CASNMNGAGTGELFF. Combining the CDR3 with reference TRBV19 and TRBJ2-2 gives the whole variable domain DGGITQSPKYLFRKEGQNVTLSCEQNLNHDAMYWYRQDPGQGLRLIYYSQIVNDFQKGDIAEGYSVSREKKESFPLTVTSAQKNPTAFYLCASNMNGAGTGELFFGEGSRLTVL.

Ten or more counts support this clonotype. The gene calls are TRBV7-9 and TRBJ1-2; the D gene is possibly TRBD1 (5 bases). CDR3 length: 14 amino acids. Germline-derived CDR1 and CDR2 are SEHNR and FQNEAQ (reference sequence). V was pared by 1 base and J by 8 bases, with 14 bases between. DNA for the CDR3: TGTGCCAGCAGCTTAGACTATAGAGGGGACGGCTACACCTTC. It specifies CASSLDYRGDGYTF.

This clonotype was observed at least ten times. CDR3 coding DNA: TGTGCCATCAGTGATGGGCAGAACTCCTACGAGCAGTACTTC. Protein: CAISDGQNSYEQYF. V is TRBV10-3 and J is TRBJ2-7, with no clear D. CDR3 length equals 14 residues. Trimming cost V 3 bases and J 0 bases, with 9 bases left between them. Germline V lookup: CDR1 ENHRY, CDR2 SYGVKD.

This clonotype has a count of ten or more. The CDR3 DNA reads TGTGCCAGCAGCCAAGATTCGGGAGGGTCCTACAATGAGCAGTTCTTC. Translating gives CASSQDSGGSYNEQFF. The chain has TRBV3-1 and TRBJ2-1; TRBD2 matches at 8 bases. The CDR3 consists of 16 residues. Trimming took 0 bases from V and 1 from J; bases not matched to a gene: 2. Germline V gene lookup returns CDR1 LGHDT and CDR2 YNNKEL (reference sequence).

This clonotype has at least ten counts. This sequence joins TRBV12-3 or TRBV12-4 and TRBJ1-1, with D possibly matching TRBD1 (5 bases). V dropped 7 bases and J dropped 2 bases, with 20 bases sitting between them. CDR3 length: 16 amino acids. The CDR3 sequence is CASILRRFGGNTEAFF. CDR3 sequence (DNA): TGTGCCAGCATCTTGAGGAGATTCGGGGGAAACACTGAAGCTTTCTTT.

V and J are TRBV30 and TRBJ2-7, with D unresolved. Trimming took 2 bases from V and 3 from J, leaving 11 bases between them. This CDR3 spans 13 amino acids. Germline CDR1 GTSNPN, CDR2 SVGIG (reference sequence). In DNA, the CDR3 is TGTGCCTGGAGTCGCGGTACCCTCTACGAGCAGTACTTC. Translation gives CAWSRGTLYEQYF.

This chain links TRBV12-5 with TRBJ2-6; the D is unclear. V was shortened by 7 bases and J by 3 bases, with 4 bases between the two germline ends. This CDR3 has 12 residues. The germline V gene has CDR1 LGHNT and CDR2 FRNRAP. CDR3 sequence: CASVDGANVLTF. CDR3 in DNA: TGTGCTAGTGTGGATGGGGCCAACGTCCTGACTTTC.

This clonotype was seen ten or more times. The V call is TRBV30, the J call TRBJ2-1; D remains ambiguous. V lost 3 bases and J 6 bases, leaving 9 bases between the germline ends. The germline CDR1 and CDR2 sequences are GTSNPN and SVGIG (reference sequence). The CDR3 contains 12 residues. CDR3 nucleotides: TGTGCCTGGAGGCCCTTTCCCAATGAGCAGTTCTTC. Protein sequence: CAWRPFPNEQFF.

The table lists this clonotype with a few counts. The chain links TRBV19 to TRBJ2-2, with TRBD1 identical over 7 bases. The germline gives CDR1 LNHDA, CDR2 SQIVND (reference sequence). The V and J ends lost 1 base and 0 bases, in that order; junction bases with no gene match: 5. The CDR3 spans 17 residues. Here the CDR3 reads CASSIGLDRPNTGELFF. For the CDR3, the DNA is TGTGCCAGTAGTATAGGCCTGGACAGGCCGAACACCGGGGAGCTGTTTTTT.

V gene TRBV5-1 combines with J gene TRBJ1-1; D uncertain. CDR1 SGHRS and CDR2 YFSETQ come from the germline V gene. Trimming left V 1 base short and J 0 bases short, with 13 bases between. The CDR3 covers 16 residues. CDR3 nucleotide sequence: TGCGCCAGCAGCTTGTCGAGAGGTAAATTGAACACTGAAGCTTTCTTT. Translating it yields CASSLSRGKLNTEAFF.

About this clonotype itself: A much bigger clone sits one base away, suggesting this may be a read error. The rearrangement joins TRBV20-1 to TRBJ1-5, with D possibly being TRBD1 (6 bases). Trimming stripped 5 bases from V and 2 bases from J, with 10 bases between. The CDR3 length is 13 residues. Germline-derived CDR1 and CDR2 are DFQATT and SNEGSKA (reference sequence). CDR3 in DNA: TGCAGTGCTGGGGACAAAGGCAATCAGCCCCAGCATTTT. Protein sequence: CSAGDKGNQPQHF.

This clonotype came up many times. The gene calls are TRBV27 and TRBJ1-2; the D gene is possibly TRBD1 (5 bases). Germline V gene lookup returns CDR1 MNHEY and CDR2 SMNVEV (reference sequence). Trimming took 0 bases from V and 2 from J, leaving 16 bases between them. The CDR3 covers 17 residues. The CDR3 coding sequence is TGTGCCAGCAGTTTATCCGCTTCCAGGGCAGACAACTATGGCTACACCTTC. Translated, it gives CASSLSASRADNYGYTF.

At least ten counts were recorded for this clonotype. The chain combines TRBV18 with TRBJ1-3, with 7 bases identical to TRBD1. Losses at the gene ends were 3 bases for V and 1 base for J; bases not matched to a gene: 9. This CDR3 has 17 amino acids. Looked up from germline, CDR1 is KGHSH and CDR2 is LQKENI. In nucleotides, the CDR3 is TGTGCCAGCTCACCCGCCGAAGAACAGGGGTCTGGAAACACCATATATTTT. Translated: CASSPAEEQGSGNTIYF.

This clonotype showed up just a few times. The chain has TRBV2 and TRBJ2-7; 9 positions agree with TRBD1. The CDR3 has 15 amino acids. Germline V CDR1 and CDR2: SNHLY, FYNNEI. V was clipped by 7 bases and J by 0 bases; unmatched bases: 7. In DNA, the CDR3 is TGTGCCAGCAACCTACTGACAGGGGGCTCCTACGAGCAGTACTTC. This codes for CASNLLTGGSYEQYF. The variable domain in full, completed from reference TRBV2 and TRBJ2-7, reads EPEVTQTPSHQVTQMGQEVILRCVPISNHLYFYWYRQILGQKVEFLVSFYNNEISEKSEIFDDQFSVERPDGSNFTLKIRSTKLEDSAMYFCASNLLTGGSYEQYFGPGTRLTVT.

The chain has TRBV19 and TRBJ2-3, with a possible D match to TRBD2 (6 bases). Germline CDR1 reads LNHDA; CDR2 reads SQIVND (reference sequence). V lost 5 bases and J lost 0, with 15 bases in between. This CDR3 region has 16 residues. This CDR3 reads CASSPSEGTSTDTQYF. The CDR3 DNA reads TGTGCCAGTAGTCCCTCCGAAGGGACTAGCACAGATACGCAGTATTTT.

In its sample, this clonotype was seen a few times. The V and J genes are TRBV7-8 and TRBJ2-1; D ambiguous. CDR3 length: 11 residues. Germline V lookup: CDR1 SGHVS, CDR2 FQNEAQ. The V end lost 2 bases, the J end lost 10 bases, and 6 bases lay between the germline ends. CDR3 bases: TGTGCCAGCAGCTTAATGAGAGAGCAGTTCTTC. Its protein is CASSLMREQFF.

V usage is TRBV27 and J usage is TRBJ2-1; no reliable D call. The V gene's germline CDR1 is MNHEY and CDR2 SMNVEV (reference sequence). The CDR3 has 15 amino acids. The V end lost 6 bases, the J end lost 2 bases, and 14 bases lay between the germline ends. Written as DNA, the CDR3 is TGTGCCAGCAGCCTGACCCTAGGGCCCTACAATGAGCAGTTCTTC. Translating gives CASSLTLGPYNEQFF.